One sample yielded the 7 T cell receptor beta chains listed below, sequenced in a study of blood T cell repertoires in COVID-19 (dated by TCRdb to the early 2020s). Receptor amplification or capture employed the immunoSEQ multiplex PCR assay. TCRdb retrieved this table from immuneACCESS and kept in-frame rearrangements only. Not all clones are present; in checked studies, unresolved V genes account for under half, and no reason is known for the remainder. This sample holds some 120,000 clones; around 90% were observed only once. The ten largest clones capture around 2% of the sample. Sequencing was performed on peripheral blood. These receptors were taken from a man aged 50 to 59 with COVID-19, enrolled during active disease.

The rearrangement links TRBV24-1 to TRBJ2-3; D not certain. CDR1 is KGHDR, CDR2 SFDVKD, per germline. The germline V and J ends were trimmed by 1 base and 5 bases, with 6 bases remaining between them. This CDR3 has 13 amino acids. The CDR3 sequence: CATSDFQEDTQYF. The CDR3 nucleotides are TGTGCCACCAGTGATTTCCAGGAAGATACGCAGTATTTT.

The chain employs TRBV5-1 and TRBJ1-1, with D tentatively TRBD1 (6 bases). The germline V and J ends were trimmed by 0 bases and 7 bases, with 16 bases remaining between them. Looked up from germline, CDR1 is SGHRS and CDR2 is YFSETQ. The CDR3 consists of 15 residues. As DNA, the CDR3 is TGCGCCAGCAGCTTGGCAATGCGGCAGGGGCGTGAAGCTTTCTTT. Amino acids: CASSLAMRQGREAFF.

Comments on this clone: The identical CDR3 is also encoded by other nucleotide sequences in the sample. This chain links TRBV5-4 with TRBJ2-5; 8 positions agree with TRBD1. The germline V gene encodes CDR1 SGHNT and CDR2 YYREEE (reference sequence). V lost 2 bases to trimming and J lost 4 bases; unmatched junction nucleotides: 1. This CDR3 contains 13 residues. This CDR3 is CASSLGQGETQYF. The CDR3 DNA reads as TGTGCCAGCAGCTTAGGACAGGGAGAGACCCAGTACTTC.

The chain joins TRBV11-2 to TRBJ2-2; tentatively, D is TRBD1 (6 bases). The CDR3 sequence is 14 residues long. Germline CDR1 and CDR2: SGHAT and FQNNGV. The V and J ends lost 1 base and 7 bases respectively, with 10 bases between them. This chain's CDR3 is CASSLVRGSGELFF. CDR3 DNA: TGTGCCAGCAGCTTAGTCAGGGGTAGCGGGGAGCTGTTTTTT. The full variable domain, completed using reference TRBV11-2 and TRBJ2-2, is EAGVAQSPRYKIIEKRQSVAFWCNPISGHATLYWYQQILGQGPKLLIQFQNNGVVDDSQLPKDRFSAERLKGVDSTLKIQPAKLEDSAVYLCASSLVRGSGELFFGEGSRLTVL.

J is TRBJ2-3 and V is TRBV6-1; 8 bases match TRBD1. Germline CDR1 MNHNS, CDR2 SASEGT. There are 16 residues in the CDR3. The ends lost 4 bases at V and 0 bases at J; junction bases unmatched: 6. In DNA, the CDR3 is TGTGCCAGCAGTGGCCGGACAGGGCAAAGCACAGATACGCAGTATTTT. Translating gives CASSGRTGQSTDTQYF.

This clone was detected once. This chain links TRBV6-5 with TRBJ2-7; 9 nucleotides agree with TRBD1. CDR1 and CDR2 (germline): MNHEY, SVGAGI. V was pared by 8 bases and J by 3 bases, with 5 bases of the junction left unmatched. This CDR3 has 13 amino acids. Here the CDR3 DNA reads TGTGCCAGCGGCCAGGGACAGGGCTACGAGCAGTACTTC. The encoded protein is CASGQGQGYEQYF.

This chain connects TRBV2 to TRBJ2-2; unclear D gene. Trimming removed 1 base at V and 5 bases at J, with 5 bases between. Germline V gene data show CDR1 as SNHLY and CDR2 as FYNNEI. CDR3 length: 13 amino acids. CDR3 nucleotides: TGTGCCAGCAGTGAAGTAGTAACCGGGGAGCTGTTTTTT. Translation gives CASSEVVTGELFF.